Presented here are 5 T cell receptor beta chains from one specimen sequenced in a study of shared clonotypes between healthy human individuals. Repertoires were generated with immunoSEQ multiplex PCR, while TCRdb's copy carries only in-frame clones and drops some. The sample shows roughly 2,000,000 clones, about 95% of them seen only once. CD8 cells regarded as naive lacked CD45RO, were positively chosen for CCR7, and omitted terminally differentiated effector memory CD45RA+ cells. Sequencing input: naive CD8+ T cells sorted from blood. These receptors all stem from a man in his late teens or twenties in good health.

Details on this clone: Other DNA sequences from this sample encode an identical CDR3 as well. This chain joins TRBV11-2 and TRBJ2-7; 9 bases align to TRBD1. The CDR3 consists of 14 residues. With 1 base clipped from V and 3 bases from J, the junction kept 1 base outside the gene matches. The germline gives CDR1 SGHAT, CDR2 FQNNGV. In DNA, the CDR3 is TGTGCCAGCAGCTTAGCGACAGGGGGCTACGAGCAGTACTTC. Amino acids: CASSLATGGYEQYF. The entire variable domain, with the rest obtained from reference TRBV11-2 and TRBJ2-7, is as follows: EAGVAQSPRYKIIEKRQSVAFWCNPISGHATLYWYQQILGQGPKLLIQFQNNGVVDDSQLPKDRFSAERLKGVDSTLKIQPAKLEDSAVYLCASSLATGGYEQYFGPGTRLTVT.

J is TRBJ2-3 and V is TRBV11-2; no clear D gene. Between the trimmed V and J ends, which lost 5 bases and 5 bases, there was a span of 17 bases. In germline, CDR1 is SGHAT, CDR2 FQNNGV. This CDR3 region has 15 residues. The DNA of the CDR3 is TGTGCCAGCAGCCCTCGTGTCTTCTTAGGAGATACGCAGTATTTT. Translated, it gives CASSPRVFLGDTQYF.

The chain joins TRBV11-3 to TRBJ2-3; 8 positions agree with TRBD1. The V segment lost 10 bases and the J segment 1 base; nucleotides outside the gene matches: 4. The V gene's germline CDR1 is SGHNT and CDR2 YENEEA. There are 13 residues in the CDR3. CDR3 nucleotides: TGTGCCACCTCGGGACAGGGCACAGATACGCAGTATTTT. This gives the protein CATSGQGTDTQYF.

This clone was seen a handful of times. At one end, the junction sequence differs from germline, possibly due to a read error. The chain uses TRBV6-1 and TRBJ1-2; possibly TRBD1 for D (5 bases). The CDR3 is 13 residues long. From germline, CDR1 is MNHNS and CDR2 SASEGT. CDR3 nucleotide sequence: TGTGCCAGCAGGGAAGGGGACAACTATGGCTACACCTTC. Its translation is CASREGDNYGYTF.

This clone was observed a handful of times. The chain is built from TRBV7-9 and TRBJ1-2; 8 bases are a match to TRBD1. Per the germline V gene, CDR1 is SEHNR and CDR2 is FQNEAQ (reference sequence). The ends lost 5 bases at V and 5 bases at J; junction bases unmatched: 7. The CDR3 runs 14 residues. CDR3 region: CASSTTGEDYGYTF. CDR3 coding DNA: TGTGCCAGCAGCACGACAGGGGAAGATTATGGCTACACCTTC.